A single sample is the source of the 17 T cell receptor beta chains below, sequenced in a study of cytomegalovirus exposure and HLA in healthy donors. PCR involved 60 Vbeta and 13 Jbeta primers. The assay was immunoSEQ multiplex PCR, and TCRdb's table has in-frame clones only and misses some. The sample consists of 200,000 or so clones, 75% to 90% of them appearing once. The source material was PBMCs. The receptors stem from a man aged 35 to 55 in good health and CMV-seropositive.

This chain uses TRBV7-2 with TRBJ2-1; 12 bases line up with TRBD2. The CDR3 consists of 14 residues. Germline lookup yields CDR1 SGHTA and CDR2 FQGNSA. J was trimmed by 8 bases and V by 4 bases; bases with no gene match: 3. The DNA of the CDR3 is TGTGCCAGCAGCTCGACTAGCGGGGGCTATGAGCAGTTCTTC. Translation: CASSSTSGGYEQFF.

The CDR3 DNA is TGTGCCAGCAGTCCTGGGAGAGCGGGGGGGGCTAGGTCCTACGAGCAGTACTTC. It encodes CASSPGRAGGARSYEQYF. V is TRBV11-2 and J is TRBJ2-7, with 10 bases lining up with TRBD2. Germline V lookup: CDR1 SGHAT, CDR2 FQNNGV. The trim removed 6 bases at V and 1 base at J, leaving 15 bases unmatched. The CDR3 has 18 residues.

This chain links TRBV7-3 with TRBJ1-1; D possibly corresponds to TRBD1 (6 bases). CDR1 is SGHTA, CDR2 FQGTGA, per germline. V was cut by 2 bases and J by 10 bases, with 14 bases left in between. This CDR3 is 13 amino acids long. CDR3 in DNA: TGTGCCAGCAGCTTACTTCCAGGGGCTGGAGCTTTCTTT. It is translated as CASSLLPGAGAFF.

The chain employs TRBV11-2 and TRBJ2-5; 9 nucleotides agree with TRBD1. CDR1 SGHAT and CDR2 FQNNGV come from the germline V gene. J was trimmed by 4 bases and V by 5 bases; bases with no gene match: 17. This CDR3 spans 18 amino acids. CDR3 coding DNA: TGTGCCAGCAGCCGGGCCGGGACAGGGTTGGGTCGTGGAGAGACCCAGTACTTC. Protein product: CASSRAGTGLGRGETQYF.

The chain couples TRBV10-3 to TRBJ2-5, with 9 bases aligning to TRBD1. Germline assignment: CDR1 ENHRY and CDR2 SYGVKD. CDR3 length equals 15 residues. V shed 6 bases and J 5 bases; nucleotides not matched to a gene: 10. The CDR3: CAISPGTGIGETQYF. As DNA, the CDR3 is TGTGCCATCAGCCCGGGGACAGGGATTGGGGAGACCCAGTACTTC.

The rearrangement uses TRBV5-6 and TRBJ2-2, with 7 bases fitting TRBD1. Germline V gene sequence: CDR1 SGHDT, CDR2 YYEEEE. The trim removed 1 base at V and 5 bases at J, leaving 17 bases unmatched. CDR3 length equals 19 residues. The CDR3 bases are TGTGCCAGCAGCTTGTTGACAGGGCGAGGGCTAGTGAGGACCGGGGAGCTGTTTTTT. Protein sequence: CASSLLTGRGLVRTGELFF.

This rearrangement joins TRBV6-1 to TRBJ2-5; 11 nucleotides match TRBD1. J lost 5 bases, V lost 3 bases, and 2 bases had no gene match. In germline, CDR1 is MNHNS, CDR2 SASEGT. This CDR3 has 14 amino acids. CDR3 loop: CASSEGTGGETQYF. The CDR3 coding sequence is TGTGCCAGCAGTGAGGGGACAGGGGGTGAGACCCAGTACTTC.

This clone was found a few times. The CDR3 bases are TGTGCCTGGGCTCTACAGGGGAACTCCTACGAGCAGTACTTC. Protein: CAWALQGNSYEQYF. The chain joins TRBV30 to TRBJ2-7; 7 bases are shared with TRBD1. Losses at the gene ends were 5 bases for V and 0 bases for J; bases not matched to a gene: 7. This CDR3 spans 14 amino acids. Germline lookup yields CDR1 GTSNPN and CDR2 SVGIG (reference sequence).

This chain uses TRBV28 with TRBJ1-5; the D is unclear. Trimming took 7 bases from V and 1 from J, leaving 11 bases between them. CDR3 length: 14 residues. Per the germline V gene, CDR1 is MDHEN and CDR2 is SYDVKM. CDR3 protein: CASNLPGSNQPQHF. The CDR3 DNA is TGTGCCAGCAACCTCCCGGGGAGCAATCAGCCCCAGCATTTT.

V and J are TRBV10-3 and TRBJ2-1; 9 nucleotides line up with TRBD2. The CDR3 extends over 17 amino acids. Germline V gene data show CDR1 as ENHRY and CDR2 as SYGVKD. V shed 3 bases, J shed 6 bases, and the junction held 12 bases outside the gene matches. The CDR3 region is CAISDYAGGPNINEQFF. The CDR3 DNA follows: TGTGCCATCAGTGACTACGCGGGGGGGCCGAATATCAATGAGCAGTTCTTC.

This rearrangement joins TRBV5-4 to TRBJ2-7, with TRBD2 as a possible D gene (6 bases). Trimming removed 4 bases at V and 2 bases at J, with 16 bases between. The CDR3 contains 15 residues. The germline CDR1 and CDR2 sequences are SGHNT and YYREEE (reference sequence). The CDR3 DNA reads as TGTGCCAGCAGCGGCGGAGGGGCTCGCGCCTACGAGCAGTACTTC. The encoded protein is CASSGGGARAYEQYF. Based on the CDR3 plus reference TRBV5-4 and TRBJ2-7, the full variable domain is ETGVTQSPTHLIKTRGQQVTLRCSSQSGHNTVSWYQQALGQGPQFIFQYYREEENGRGNFPPRFSGLQFPNYSSELNVNALELDDSALYLCASSGGGARAYEQYFGPGTRLTVT.

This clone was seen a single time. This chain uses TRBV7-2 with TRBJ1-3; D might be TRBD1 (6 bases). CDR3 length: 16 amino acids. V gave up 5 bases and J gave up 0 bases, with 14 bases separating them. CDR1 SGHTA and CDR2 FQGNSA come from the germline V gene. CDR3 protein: CASSLMTGSSGNTIYF. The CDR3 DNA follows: TGTGCCAGCAGCCTAATGACAGGATCCTCTGGAAACACCATATATTTT.

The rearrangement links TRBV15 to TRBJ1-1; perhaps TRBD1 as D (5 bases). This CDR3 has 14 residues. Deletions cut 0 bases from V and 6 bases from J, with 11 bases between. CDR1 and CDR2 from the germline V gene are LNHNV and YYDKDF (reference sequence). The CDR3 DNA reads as TGTGCCACCAGCAGAGATGGGGCCAGGGCTGAAGCTTTCTTT. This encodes CATSRDGARAEAFF.

The CDR3 region is CASSLDPGFTEAFF. The DNA for the CDR3 is TGTGCCAGCAGCTTAGATCCGGGTTTTACTGAAGCTTTCTTT. The V and J genes are TRBV11-2 and TRBJ1-1; D unresolved. The CDR3 runs 14 residues. The germline V gene has CDR1 SGHAT and CDR2 FQNNGV. The V end lost 0 bases, the J end lost 5 bases, and 10 bases lay between the germline ends.

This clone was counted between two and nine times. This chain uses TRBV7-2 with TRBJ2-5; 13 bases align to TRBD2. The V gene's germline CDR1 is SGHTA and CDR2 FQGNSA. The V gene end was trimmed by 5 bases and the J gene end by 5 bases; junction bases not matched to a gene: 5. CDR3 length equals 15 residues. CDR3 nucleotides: TGTGCCAGCAGCCCCGGACTAGCGGGGGCGGAGACCCAGTACTTC. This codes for CASSPGLAGAETQYF. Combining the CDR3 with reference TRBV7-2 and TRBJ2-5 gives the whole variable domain GAGVSQSPSNKVTEKGKDVELRCDPISGHTALYWYRQSLGQGLEFLIYFQGNSAPDKSGLPSDRFSAERTGGSVSTLTIQRTQQEDSAVYLCASSPGLAGAETQYFGPGTRLLVL.

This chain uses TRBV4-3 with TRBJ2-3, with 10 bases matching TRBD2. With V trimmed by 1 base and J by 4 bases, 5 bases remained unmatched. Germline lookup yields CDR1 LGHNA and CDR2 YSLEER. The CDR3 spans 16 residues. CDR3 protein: CASSQVSGGPPDTQYF. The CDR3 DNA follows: TGCGCCAGCAGCCAAGTTAGCGGGGGGCCCCCAGATACGCAGTATTTT.

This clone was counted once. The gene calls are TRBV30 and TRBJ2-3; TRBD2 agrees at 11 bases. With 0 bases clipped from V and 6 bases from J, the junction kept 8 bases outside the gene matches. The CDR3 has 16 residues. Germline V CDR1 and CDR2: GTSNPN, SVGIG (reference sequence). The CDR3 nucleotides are TGTGCCTGGAGTGTCCTAGCGGGGGGCGCGAGGGATACGCAGTATTTT. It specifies CAWSVLAGGARDTQYF.